Sequencing of this T cell receptor beta chain was carried out in a study of cytomegalovirus exposure and HLA in healthy donors. Turning to the study itself: HLA-typed donors were the source of 90 million or so unique TCRs, which an early data release held. Ancestry clustering placed more than 65% of approximately 370 genotyped donors in the Caucasian-associated cluster. Study results and caveats: Most TCRs appeared rarely, but some public TCRs recurred in many donors.

Both 60 Vbeta primers and 13 Jbeta primers went into the PCR. The assay was immunoSEQ multiplex PCR, and TCRdb's table has in-frame clones only and misses some. This sample carries roughly 100,000 clones, approximately 82% of them seen once, and the ten largest clones take more than 6.5%. In its sample, this clone was seen once. Antigen specificity is unknown. The receptor's source is a man aged 40-49 years in good health and CMV-seropositive. The sequenced sample consisted of PBMCs.

CDR3 bases: TGTGCCAGCAGTCTCTCATGGCCGGGAGCCTACGAGCAGTACTTC. This codes for CASSLSWPGAYEQYF. The chain is built from TRBV28 and TRBJ2-7; the D gene is possibly TRBD2 (6 bases). The CDR3 loop spans 15 amino acids. The germline V gene encodes CDR1 MDHEN and CDR2 SYDVKM. V lost 5 bases and J lost 2, with 16 bases in between.